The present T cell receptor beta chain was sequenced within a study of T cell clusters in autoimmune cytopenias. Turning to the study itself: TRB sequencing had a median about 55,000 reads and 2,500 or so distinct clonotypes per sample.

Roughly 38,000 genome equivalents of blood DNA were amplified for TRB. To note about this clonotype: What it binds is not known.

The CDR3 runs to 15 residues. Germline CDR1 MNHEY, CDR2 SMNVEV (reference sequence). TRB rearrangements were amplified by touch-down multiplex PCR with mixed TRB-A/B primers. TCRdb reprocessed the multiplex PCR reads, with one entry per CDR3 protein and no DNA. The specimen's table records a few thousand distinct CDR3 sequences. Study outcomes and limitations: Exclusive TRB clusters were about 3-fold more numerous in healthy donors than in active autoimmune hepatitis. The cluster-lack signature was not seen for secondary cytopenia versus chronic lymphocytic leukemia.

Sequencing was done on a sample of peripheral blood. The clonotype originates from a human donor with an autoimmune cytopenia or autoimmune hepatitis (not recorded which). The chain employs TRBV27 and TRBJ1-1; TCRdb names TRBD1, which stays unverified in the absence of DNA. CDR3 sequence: CASSFQGAGYTEAFF.